These 29 T cell receptor beta chains came from one sample sequenced in a study of PD-L1 blockade in urothelial cancer (dated by TCRdb to between 2016 and 2019). According to the study, the label for this sample's time point signals: pretreatment peripheral blood. The library was generated by the immunoSEQ multiplex PCR assay. TCRdb stores this immuneACCESS table with in-frame sequences only. Part of the clones is absent; in the studies checked, under half of the shortfall reflects unresolved V genes, and no reason is known for the rest. This sample holds about 93,000 clones; nearly 90% were observed only once. The ten top clones hold around 1.5% of the sample. The sample here was PBMCs, taken around atezolizumab (anti-PD-L1) treatment. These receptors all stem from a man aged 55-75 years with urothelial cancer.

V gene TRBV9 combines with J gene TRBJ2-3; tentatively, D is TRBD1 (5 bases). The V end lost 1 base, the J end lost 2 bases, and 11 bases lay between the germline ends. The CDR3 runs 15 residues. The germline gives CDR1 SGDLS, CDR2 YYNGEE. The DNA of the CDR3 is TGTGCCAGCAGCGTATTAGGGGATTCCACAGATACGCAGTATTTT. Translating gives CASSVLGDSTDTQYF.

This clone was recorded a few times. The chain is built from TRBV9 and TRBJ1-1, with D hard to call. Trimming pared 0 bases from V and 4 bases from J, leaving 7 bases between. Germline V gives CDR1 SGDLS, CDR2 YYNGEE. This CDR3 region has 13 residues. The CDR3 protein is CASSVAVSTEAFF. The CDR3 coding sequence is TGTGCCAGCAGCGTAGCGGTTTCCACTGAAGCTTTCTTT.

Points on this clone: One junction end disagrees with the germline gene, perhaps due to a read error. The gene calls are TRBV2 and TRBJ1-1, with 7 bases fitting TRBD1. Germline V gives CDR1 SNHLY, CDR2 FYNNEI. The CDR3 has 12 residues. CDR3 loop: CASSEYFWDSIF. CDR3 coding DNA: TGTGCCAGCAGTGAATATTTCTGGGACAGCATATTT.

The chain joins TRBV29-1 to TRBJ2-7; D may be TRBD1 (7 bases). Trimming stripped 6 bases from V and 6 bases from J, with 21 bases between. Germline assignment: CDR1 SQVTM and CDR2 ANQGSEA. The CDR3 extends over 14 amino acids. The CDR3 here is CSVTRGTDPLEQYF. In DNA form, the CDR3 reads TGCAGCGTGACCCGGGGGACAGACCCTCTCGAGCAGTACTTC.

The chain combines TRBV28 with TRBJ2-3; 11 bases are shared with TRBD2. The germline gives CDR1 MDHEN, CDR2 SYDVKM. V was pared by 6 bases and J by 4 bases, with 0 bases of the junction left unmatched. The CDR3 runs to 13 residues. The CDR3 sequence: CASRLAGADTQYF. CDR3 DNA: TGTGCCAGCAGACTAGCGGGAGCAGATACGCAGTATTTT.

V is TRBV28 and J is TRBJ2-3, with a weak D call TRBD1 (6 bases). Per germline, CDR1 MDHEN and CDR2 SYDVKM. The CDR3 contains 17 residues. Trimming took off 5 bases at V and 0 bases at J, with 18 bases between the two ends. The CDR3 DNA reads TGTGCCAGCAGTGGAAACCGGGACATAGCTAGCACAGATACGCAGTATTTT. Its translation: CASSGNRDIASTDTQYF.

This clone was seen a handful of times. The chain recombines TRBV7-9 with TRBJ2-7, with 7 bases that match TRBD2. This CDR3 is 14 amino acids long. V gave up 5 bases and J gave up 0 bases; unmatched junction bases: 4. The germline V gene has CDR1 SEHNR and CDR2 FQNEAQ (reference sequence). The CDR3 DNA follows: TGTGCCAGCAGCGCCCGGGGGGACTCCTACGAGCAGTACTTC. This codes for CASSARGDSYEQYF.

This clone was detected once. The chain combines TRBV5-6 with TRBJ2-3, with TRBD2 matching 7 bases. V shed 3 bases and J 5 bases; nucleotides not matched to a gene: 9. The length of the CDR3 is 15 residues. Per the germline V gene, CDR1 is SGHDT and CDR2 is YYEEEE. The CDR3: CASSSGLGFEDTQYF. CDR3 DNA sequence: TGTGCCAGCAGCTCAGGACTAGGTTTTGAAGATACGCAGTATTTT. Full variable domain (rest looked up from reference TRBV5-6 and TRBJ2-3): DAGVTQSPTHLIKTRGQQVTLRCSPKSGHDTVSWYQQALGQGPQFIFQYYEEEERQRGNFPDRFSGHQFPNYSSELNVNALLLGDSALYLCASSSGLGFEDTQYFGPGTRLTVL.

This rearrangement joins TRBV5-4 to TRBJ2-1; tentative D call: TRBD2 (6 bases). There are 16 residues in the CDR3. CDR1 and CDR2 from the germline V gene are SGHNT and YYREEE (reference sequence). The V end lost 6 bases, the J end lost 4 bases, and 20 bases lay between the germline ends. The CDR3 DNA is TGTGCCAGCACCCCGGAGGGCAACCGAGATTACAATGAGCAGTTCTTC. Translated, it gives CASTPEGNRDYNEQFF.

The V call is TRBV2, the J call TRBJ1-5; tentatively, D is TRBD1 (6 bases). V gave up 7 bases and J gave up 7 bases, with 14 bases separating them. CDR1 and CDR2 (germline): SNHLY, FYNNEI. The CDR3 extends over 13 amino acids. CDR3 sequence: CASNGGPEQPQHF. CDR3 nucleotide sequence: TGTGCCAGCAATGGGGGCCCGGAGCAGCCCCAGCATTTT.

This rearrangement joins TRBV19 to TRBJ2-7, with 7 positions matching TRBD1. The CDR3 consists of 14 residues. Germline trimming cut 5 bases from V and 3 bases from J; bases unmatched to any gene: 7. CDR1 is LNHDA, CDR2 SQIVND, per germline (reference sequence). CDR3 sequence reads: CASSDGQDYYEQYF. CDR3 nucleotides: TGTGCCAGTAGTGACGGACAGGATTACTACGAGCAGTACTTC.

The genes are TRBV28 and TRBJ2-4; TRBD2 might be the D (6 bases). With 6 bases removed from V and 3 bases from J, the gap between germline ends came to 24 bases. Germline loops: CDR1 MDHEN, CDR2 SYDVKM. This CDR3 region has 18 residues. The CDR3, as DNA: TGTGCCAGCAGCATCGGCCGGTTGTGGGGACTTGACAAAAACATTCAGTACTTC. This translates into CASSIGRLWGLDKNIQYF.

The CDR3 DNA reads as TGCGCCAGCAGCTTGCGGACTGGAGACAATGAGCAGTTCTTC. Residues: CASSLRTGDNEQFF. V and J are TRBV5-1 and TRBJ2-1; a weak D match, TRBD2 (5 bases). CDR3 size: 14 residues. The V gene's germline CDR1 is SGHRS and CDR2 YFSETQ. Trimming took off 1 base at V and 5 bases at J, with 10 bases between the two ends.

In DNA form, the CDR3 reads TGTGCCAGCAGCAGGGACAGGGGGAACGAGCAGTACTTC. It encodes CASSRDRGNEQYF. This chain uses TRBV7-7 with TRBJ2-7; TRBD1 agrees at 11 bases. The germline V gene encodes CDR1 SSHAT and CDR2 FNYEAQ (reference sequence). V dropped 5 bases and J dropped 5; count of bases not matched to a gene: 2. The CDR3 length is 13 residues.

This clone qualifies as medium-sized. This chain connects TRBV6-4 to TRBJ1-2, with D perhaps TRBD1 (5 bases). CDR1 MRHNA and CDR2 SNTAGT come from the germline V gene. The CDR3 runs 13 residues. Deletions cut 0 bases from V and 5 bases from J, with 7 bases between. The CDR3 sequence: CASSDSTAYGYTF. DNA of the CDR3: TGTGCCAGCAGTGACTCGACAGCATATGGCTACACCTTC.

This clone came up once. The chain joins TRBV18 to TRBJ1-5; D possibly corresponds to TRBD1 (5 bases). Trimming removed 2 bases from V and 1 base from J, with 6 bases in between. Looked up from germline, CDR1 is KGHSH and CDR2 is LQKENI. CDR3 length: 14 amino acids. This CDR3 reads CASSPSGSNQPQHF. CDR3 nucleotide sequence: TGTGCCAGCTCACCATCAGGGAGCAATCAGCCCCAGCATTTT.

This clone was picked up a small number of times. This chain joins TRBV2 and TRBJ1-2; D remains ambiguous. V gave up 4 bases and J gave up 5 bases, with 11 bases separating them. Germline CDR1 is SNHLY and CDR2 is FYNNEI. The CDR3 runs 13 residues. Here the CDR3 reads CASSAGPGYGYTF. DNA for the CDR3: TGTGCCAGCAGTGCTGGGCCTGGTTATGGCTACACCTTC. The full variable domain, with the rest looked up from reference TRBV2 and TRBJ1-2, is EPEVTQTPSHQVTQMGQEVILRCVPISNHLYFYWYRQILGQKVEFLVSFYNNEISEKSEIFDDQFSVERPDGSNFTLKIRSTKLEDSAMYFCASSAGPGYGYTFGSGTRLTVV.

The J gene is TRBJ1-2, the V gene TRBV5-8; D gene ambiguous. Trimming removed 5 bases at V and 5 bases at J, with 10 bases between. CDR1 is SGHTS and CDR2 is YDEGEE in the germline V gene. There are 12 residues in the CDR3. CDR3 in DNA: TGTGCCAGCAGAATTCGCGGGTATGGCTACACCTTC. The encoded protein is CASRIRGYGYTF.

The chain joins TRBV7-3 to TRBJ2-1; no clear D. Germline-derived CDR1 and CDR2 are SGHTA and FQGTGA. V gave up 2 bases and J gave up 11 bases, with 13 bases separating them. The CDR3 is 13 residues long. In DNA, the CDR3 is TGTGCCAGCAGCTTATCTGGTAGTTCTAAGCAGTTCTTC. Residues: CASSLSGSSKQFF.

This chain connects TRBV9 to TRBJ1-4; D gene unclear. The CDR3 runs 14 residues. V lost 0 bases and J lost 5, with 8 bases in between. Germline lookup yields CDR1 SGDLS and CDR2 YYNGEE. The CDR3 here is CASSVAGLNEKLFF. Written as DNA, the CDR3 is TGTGCCAGCAGCGTAGCCGGTTTAAATGAAAAACTGTTTTTT.

The chain joins TRBV19 to TRBJ1-2; D is ambiguous. The germline gives CDR1 LNHDA, CDR2 SQIVND (reference sequence). The CDR3 has 11 amino acids. Deletions cut 7 bases from V and 3 bases from J, with 6 bases between. The CDR3 is CASNRYYGYTF. The CDR3 nucleotides read TGTGCCAGTAATAGATACTATGGCTACACCTTC.

V gene TRBV5-6 combines with J gene TRBJ2-1, with TRBD1 as a possible D gene (6 bases). The CDR3 sequence is 16 residues long. The germline CDR1 and CDR2 sequences are SGHDT and YYEEEE. V gave up 7 bases and J gave up 2 bases, with 19 bases separating them. CDR3 nucleotide sequence: TGTGCCAGCCAACTCGACTACCGGGACACCTACAATGAGCAGTTCTTC. It codes for CASQLDYRDTYNEQFF.

This chain connects TRBV7-9 to TRBJ1-1; maybe TRBD1 (6 bases). There are 15 residues in the CDR3. V lost 2 bases and J 5 bases, leaving 15 bases between the germline ends. The germline gives CDR1 SEHNR, CDR2 FQNEAQ (reference sequence). The CDR3 reads CASSLRGGGETEAFF. CDR3 nucleotide sequence: TGTGCCAGCAGCTTAAGAGGGGGGGGAGAGACTGAAGCTTTCTTT.

The chain couples TRBV2 to TRBJ2-3; D possibly corresponds to TRBD2 (6 bases). The V gene's germline CDR1 is SNHLY and CDR2 FYNNEI. Trimming took off 8 bases at V and 4 bases at J, with 16 bases between the two ends. The CDR3 spans 14 residues. CDR3 bases: TGTGCCAGCCAAAATCTGCGGGAATCAGATACGCAGTATTTT. It is translated as CASQNLRESDTQYF.

This clone was found once. The J gene is TRBJ2-3, the V gene TRBV2, with 11 positions matching TRBD2. Per the germline V gene, CDR1 is SNHLY and CDR2 is FYNNEI. The CDR3 spans 14 residues. The trim removed 8 bases at V and 1 base at J, leaving 2 bases unmatched. Written as DNA, the CDR3 is TGTGCCAGCCTGACTAGCGGGGGCACAGATACGCAGTATTTT. Its protein is CASLTSGGTDTQYF.

V usage is TRBV27 and J usage is TRBJ2-7, with 7 bases that match TRBD1. The V and J ends lost 4 bases and 3 bases, in that order; junction bases with no gene match: 6. The CDR3 spans 14 residues. Germline CDR1 reads MNHEY; CDR2 reads SMNVEV (reference sequence). CDR3 sequence reads: CASSSRQGGYEQYF. Here the CDR3 DNA reads TGTGCCAGCAGTTCCCGACAGGGTGGCTACGAGCAGTACTTC.

The chain employs TRBV28 and TRBJ2-7; 8 nucleotides agree with TRBD1. Germline CDR1 and CDR2: MDHEN and SYDVKM. V shed 10 bases and J 2 bases; nucleotides not matched to a gene: 7. The CDR3 is made up of 13 amino acids. The CDR3 DNA is TGTGCCATCGACAGGGGTTCCCCCTACGAGCAGTACTTC. It translates to CAIDRGSPYEQYF.

CDR3: CASSVGGEIGNEQFF. The CDR3 DNA reads TGTGCCAGCAGTGTTGGGGGGGAAATAGGAAATGAGCAGTTCTTC. The V gene is TRBV9, the J gene TRBJ2-1, with TRBD2 identical over 7 bases. Trimming at V came to 5 bases and at J to 7 bases, leaving 12 bases not matched to a gene. Germline-derived CDR1 and CDR2 are SGDLS and YYNGEE. The CDR3 length is 15 residues. The full variable domain, completed using reference TRBV9 and TRBJ2-1, is DSGVTQTPKHLITATGQRVTLRCSPRSGDLSVYWYQQSLDQGLQFLIQYYNGEERAKGNILERFSAQQFPDLHSELNLSSLELGDSALYFCASSVGGEIGNEQFFGPGTRLTVL.

This sequence joins TRBV5-1 and TRBJ2-5; possibly TRBD2 for D (6 bases). The CDR3 covers 15 residues. Trimming stripped 0 bases from V and 2 bases from J, with 11 bases between. Germline V gene sequence: CDR1 SGHRS, CDR2 YFSETQ. The CDR3 here is CASSLGVGGQETQYF. CDR3 coding DNA: TGCGCCAGCAGCTTGGGGGTCGGGGGTCAAGAGACCCAGTACTTC.